A selection of T cell receptor beta chains follows, all from one sample in a study of response to subunit inactivated influenza vaccine. TCRdb itself ran the RT-PCR reads through MiXCR, one entry per CDR3 protein. Of just under 550,000 distinct CDR3 sequences in the sample, roughly a quarter were seen once. The same sample was also used in a study of T cells expressing NK-cell markers.

The starting material was CD4+ T cells sorted from PBMCs, obtained roughly 12 days after vaccination. The receptors come from a man aged 45-65 years who received an inactivated influenza vaccine. Both conserved end residues are part of each CDR3. D genes are given only for firm matches. Part of the rows lack a size; the others show once, few, many or a class for expanded clones.

clone_size	v_call	d_call	j_call	cdr3_length	cdr3_nt	cdr3_aa
few	TRBV28	-	TRBJ2-3	16	TGTGCCAGCAGTTTAGGTGGGGAGACTAGCACAGATACGCAGTATTTT	CASSLGGETSTDTQYF
few	TRBV6-1	TRBD1	TRBJ1-6	14	TGTGCCAGCACTCGGGGACAGGATAATTCACCCCTCCACTTT	CASTRGQDNSPLHF
-	TRBV2	TRBD1	TRBJ1-1	15	TGTGCCAGCAGTGAGGGAGGACAGGGGATAACTGAAGCTTTCTTT	CASSEGGQGITEAFF
-	TRBV9	-	TRBJ1-5	15	TGTGCCAGCAGCGCAGCCCCGGGTCGCGGACAGCCCCAGCATTTT	CASSAAPGRGQPQHF
few	TRBV2	TRBD1	TRBJ2-5	15	TGTGCCAGCAGGGCTGACAGGGGGAACCAAGAGACCCAGTACTTC	CASRADRGNQETQYF
few	TRBV20-1	-	TRBJ2-7	13	TGCAGTGCTAGTCGGGACCTCTCCTACGAGCAGTACTTC	CSASRDLSYEQYF
few	TRBV7-9	TRBD1	TRBJ1-5	16	TGTGCCAGCAGCTATTCTTCGGGACAGAGCAATCAGCCCCAGCATTTT	CASSYSSGQSNQPQHF
-	TRBV7-8	-	TRBJ2-2	13	TGTGCCAGCAGCCCCCACCAAGCCGGGGAGCTGTTTTTT	CASSPHQAGELFF
once	TRBV12-3/TRBV12-4	-	TRBJ2-1	18	TGTGCCAGCAGGACCGGGACAAACTCTCATAGCTCCTACAATGAGCAGTTCTTC	CASRTGTNSHSSYNEQFF
few	TRBV20-1	-	TRBJ1-3	14	TGCAGTGCTAGAGTAGGAGCCTCTGGAAACACCATATATTTT	CSARVGASGNTIYF
-	TRBV9	-	TRBJ1-4	16	TGTGCCAGCAGCGTAGGACCAGGGCTCTCCGGTGAAAAACTGTTTTTT	CASSVGPGLSGEKLFF
few	TRBV12-3/TRBV12-4	TRBD1	TRBJ1-5	14	TGTGCCAGCAGGTTTGGGGACAGCGATCAGCCCCAGCATTTT	CASRFGDSDQPQHF
few	TRBV6-2/TRBV6-3	TRBD2	TRBJ2-1	16	TGTGCCAGCAGTTACGACCGACTAGCAGCAAACAATGAGCAGTTCTTC	CASSYDRLAANNEQFF
few	TRBV4-1	-	TRBJ2-3	15	TGCGCCAGCAGCCACGAAAATGGAGGCACAGATACGCAGTATTTT	CASSHENGGTDTQYF
few	TRBV6-6	-	TRBJ2-7	12	TGTGCCAGCAGTTACTCGGCAGGGGATTTGTACTTC	CASSYSAGDLYF
-	TRBV4-3	-	TRBJ2-5	15	TGCGCCAGCAGCCAAGTCCCTACAGGGTCTGGGACCCAGTACTTC	CASSQVPTGSGTQYF
-	TRBV20-1	-	TRBJ2-1	14	TGCAGTGCTAGAGTTGAGGACTTTCACAATGAGCAGTTCTTC	CSARVEDFHNEQFF
few	TRBV7-2	-	TRBJ2-5	15	TGTGCCAGCAGCCCCCAAGGGACAACTGCTGGGACCCAGTACTTC	CASSPQGTTAGTQYF
-	TRBV7-2	-	TRBJ1-2	15	TGTGCCAGCAGCTTAGGAACAGGGAGTCGGAGTGGCTACACCTTC	CASSLGTGSRSGYTF
-	TRBV18	TRBD1	TRBJ1-2	14	TGTGCCAGCTCACCGGGACAGGACTTCTATGGCTACACCTTC	CASSPGQDFYGYTF
-	TRBV28	-	TRBJ1-1	14	TGTGCCAGCAGGCAGGGACAACCTACGGTGGAAGCTTTCTTT	CASRQGQPTVEAFF
few	TRBV24-1	-	TRBJ2-1	12	TGTGCCACCAGTGAATTGGGAAGTGAGCAGTTCTTC	CATSELGSEQFF
few	TRBV4-1	-	TRBJ2-1	13	TGCGCCAGCAGCCAAGATCCGAAGGACAGTCCGTTCTTC	CASSQDPKDSPFF
few	TRBV3-1	-	TRBJ2-3	11	TGTGCCAGCAGTCAACATGCTACGCAGTATTTT	CASSQHATQYF
many	TRBV2	-	TRBJ2-6	14	TGTGCCAGCAGGGCTAGCTCTGGGGCCAACGTCCTGACTTTC	CASRASSGANVLTF
few	TRBV2	-	TRBJ2-7	12	TGTGCCAGCAGTGAAAATGAATACGAGCAGTACTTC	CASSENEYEQYF
-	TRBV6-2/TRBV6-3	-	TRBJ2-5	13	TGTGCCAGCGGTAAAGGGAATTTGGAGACCCAGTACTTC	CASGKGNLETQYF
-	TRBV5-1	-	TRBJ1-4	17	TGCGCCAGCAGTAATACCGGGAGATTGGGTCCTAATGAAAAACTGTTTTTT	CASSNTGRLGPNEKLFF
-	TRBV5-1	TRBD1	TRBJ1-4	15	TGCGCCAGCAGCTTGGACGGGACAGCCCCCTTTGGACTGTTTTTT	CASSLDGTAPFGLFF
-	TRBV6-5	-	TRBJ2-3	15	TGTGCCAGCAGTTATGCAGGTTTGGGCACAGATACGCAGTATTTT	CASSYAGLGTDTQYF
few	TRBV20-1	TRBD1	TRBJ1-6	14	TGCAGTGCAGGGGACAGGCAAAATAATTCACCCCTCCACTTT	CSAGDRQNNSPLHF
many	TRBV7-2	-	TRBJ2-7	14	TGTGCCAGCAGTTCTCTAGTCCTTGAGCACGAGCAGTACTTC	CASSSLVLEHEQYF
-	TRBV6-5	TRBD2	TRBJ2-7	15	TGTGCCAGCAGTTACTCTCTAGCGGGAGAAAGGGAGCAGTACTTC	CASSYSLAGEREQYF
few	TRBV5-1	TRBD2	TRBJ2-1	18	TGCGCCAGCAGCTTGGCCAACGTAGGGACTAGGCCCTACAATGAGCAGTTCTTC	CASSLANVGTRPYNEQFF
few	TRBV11-2	TRBD2	TRBJ2-3	18	TGTGCCAGCACCAATACAGCTTGGGGGAGGGCCTTCACAGATACGCAGTATTTT	CASTNTAWGRAFTDTQYF
many	TRBV2	-	TRBJ1-1	17	TGTGCCAGCAGGCAGGCGCAGAGAAACCCTATGAACACTGAAGCTTTCTTT	CASRQAQRNPMNTEAFF
-	TRBV5-1	TRBD2	TRBJ2-7	14	TGCGCCAGCAGCTTGACCGGGGGGGCGAGCGAGCAGTACTTC	CASSLTGGASEQYF
-	TRBV6-1	TRBD1	TRBJ2-7	13	TGTGCCAGCAGTAGATCCGGGACAGACGAGCAGTACTTC	CASSRSGTDEQYF
-	TRBV7-2	TRBD1	TRBJ1-4	15	TGTGCCAGCAGCCCGCAGGGGGGGAATAATGAAAAACTGTTTTTT	CASSPQGGNNEKLFF
-	TRBV27	-	TRBJ2-2	12	TGTGCCAGCACTAACAGGGCCGGGGAGCTGTTTTTT	CASTNRAGELFF
-	TRBV9	-	TRBJ2-3	15	TGTGCCAGCAGCGGTACACCGGGACGCACAGATACGCAGTATTTT	CASSGTPGRTDTQYF
-	TRBV12-3/TRBV12-4	-	TRBJ1-5	13	TGTGCCAGCAGTTGGCGGACGGGCCAGCCCCAGCATTTT	CASSWRTGQPQHF
-	TRBV6-4	TRBD2	TRBJ2-1	15	TGTGCCAGCAGTGTAGGGACTAGCGGGAACTATGAGCAGTTCTTC	CASSVGTSGNYEQFF
-	TRBV29-1	-	TRBJ2-1	12	TGCAGCGTTCGTCGGAACTACAATGAGCAGTTCTTC	CSVRRNYNEQFF
many	TRBV12-3/TRBV12-4	TRBD1	TRBJ1-6	15	TGTGCCAGCAGTTTAGGGGGAGGGGGCGACTCACCCCTCCACTTT	CASSLGGGGDSPLHF
-	TRBV29-1	TRBD1	TRBJ2-1	14	TGCAGCCTGGGACAGGGGACCCTCCGGAATGAGCAGTTCTTC	CSLGQGTLRNEQFF
few	TRBV15	-	TRBJ2-5	17	TGTGCCACCAGCAGAGAACGGACAGCTAGCAGTGGAATAACCCAGTACTTC	CATSRERTASSGITQYF
-	TRBV12-3/TRBV12-4	TRBD1	TRBJ2-7	17	TGTGCCAGCAGTTTTGGGACCCGACAGGGTGCCCACTACGAGCAGTACTTC	CASSFGTRQGAHYEQYF
-	TRBV10-3	TRBD2	TRBJ2-2	16	TGTGCCATCAGTGAGACTAGCGGGAGGATCACCGGGGAGCTGTTTTTT	CAISETSGRITGELFF